This T cell receptor (beta chain) was obtained from a study of T cell responses to AZD1222 COVID-19 vaccine. Of note for this clone: What it recognizes is unknown.

Clones were read by immunoSEQ multiplex PCR, and TCRdb kept only the in-frame ones, dropping some. The sample shows roughly 150,000 clones, 90% of them seen only once. Notes on the study in general: The study found vaccine-associated CD4 TCRs spanning spike, dominant at 160-218 and 743-854. It was only after the peak T cell response that any repertoires were sampled. There were mostly white British donors and more females than males, and clonal diversity was possibly underestimated. Unmutated regions of variants are reportedly targeted by nearly half of spike-specific TCRs.

This TCR was sampled from an adult who received the AZD1222 COVID-19 vaccine. The source was peripheral blood, collected 28 days after the second AZD1222 dose.

CDR3 coding DNA: TGTGCCAGCAGCCAAGTTCCGAGCGCACCGCCCTACAATGAGCAGTTCTTC. This sequence encodes CASSQVPSAPPYNEQFF. The chain employs TRBV3-1 (or the pseudogene TRBV3-2) and TRBJ2-1; D is unclear. V lost 1 base to trimming and J lost 2 bases, with 15 bases between them. The germline V gene has CDR1 LGHDT and CDR2 YNNKEL (reference sequence). This CDR3 is 17 amino acids long.